This is a list of T cell receptor beta chains from one sample in a study of blood T cell repertoires in COVID-19. TCRdb's table, derived via immunoSEQ multiplex PCR, lists solely in-frame clones and lacks some. This table holds more than 80,000 clones, around 72% found once. The sample comprised peripheral blood. All receptors come from a woman aged 60-70 years in a cohort sampled during active or convalescent COVID-19. CDR3s include the opening cysteine and the closing phenylalanine or tryptophan. Each record gives: J gene, V gene, D gene, clone size, CDR3 DNA, CDR3 protein. A D gene is named only where the DNA matches it firmly. Some rows mark clone size as missing; the rest say once, few, many or name a class of expanded clone.

TRBJ1-3,TRBV6-6,NA,NA,TGTGCCAGCAGTTACCGGCGGGGCTCTGGAAACACCATATATTTT,CASSYRRGSGNTIYF
TRBJ1-5,TRBV6-5,TRBD1,NA,TGTGCCAGCAGACGAACGACAGGGGGCAATCAGCCCCAGCATTTT,CASRRTTGGNQPQHF
TRBJ1-2,TRBV27,NA,NA,TGTGCCAGCAGTCCCCTCCGGCAGGGCGGTGGCTACACCTTC,CASSPLRQGGGYTF
TRBJ2-5,TRBV7-2,TRBD1,NA,TGTGCCAGCAGCGATAAACAGGGGTGGGGGACCCAGTACTTC,CASSDKQGWGTQYF
TRBJ2-3,TRBV5-1,NA,NA,TGCGCCAGCAGCTTGAACCACGGGGGCACAGATACGCAGTATTTT,CASSLNHGGTDTQYF
TRBJ1-1,TRBV6-6,TRBD1,NA,TGTGCCAGCACTGACAGGGGGTTGACTGAAGCTTTCTTT,CASTDRGLTEAFF
TRBJ2-7,TRBV7-3,NA,many,TGTGCCAGCAGCCCCACAGGGTTGGGCGAGCAGTACTTC,CASSPTGLGEQYF
TRBJ1-6,TRBV7-9,NA,few,TGTGCCAGCAGCTTAGAATCAGGAACCTTTAATAATTCACCCCTCCACTTT,CASSLESGTFNNSPLHF
TRBJ1-5,TRBV6-2/TRBV6-3,TRBD1,few,TGTGCCAGCAGTCAACCTGGACAGGGGGTAAATCAGCCCCAGCATTTT,CASSQPGQGVNQPQHF
TRBJ1-6,TRBV6-1,NA,NA,TGTGCCAGCAGCCCAATTTCACCCCTCCACTTT,CASSPISPLHF
TRBJ1-2,TRBV10-3,NA,NA,TGTGCCATCAGTTATGTCGCTAACTATGGCTACACCTTC,CAISYVANYGYTF
TRBJ2-4,TRBV19,NA,NA,TGTGCCAGTAGTGATAACAGGGTTTGGGCCAAAAACATTCAGTACTTC,CASSDNRVWAKNIQYF
TRBJ2-2,TRBV19,NA,NA,TGTGCCAGTAGTTTCACGGTAAACACCGGGGAGCTGTTTTTT,CASSFTVNTGELFF
TRBJ1-4,TRBV5-1,TRBD1,once,TGCGCCAGCAGCCGAGCAGGGGGTGCGAATGAAAAACTGTTTTTT,CASSRAGGANEKLFF
TRBJ2-5,TRBV19,TRBD2,NA,TGTGCCAGTAGTATGCTAGCGGGGGGGAAAGAGACCCAGTACTTC,CASSMLAGGKETQYF
TRBJ2-7,TRBV19,TRBD2,NA,TGTGCCAGTAGTATCACGGTCACGGGAGGTGTGGAGCAGTACTTC,CASSITVTGGVEQYF
TRBJ1-3,TRBV4-1,NA,once,TGCGCCAGCAGCCTTGAACAGGGCCGTAATGGAAACACCATATATTTT,CASSLEQGRNGNTIYF
TRBJ2-2,TRBV5-8,TRBD1,NA,TGTGCCAGCAGCTTGGCACCGGGACAGCCTCCGAACACCGGGGAGCTGTTTTTT,CASSLAPGQPPNTGELFF
TRBJ2-5,TRBV12-3/TRBV12-4,NA,few,TGTGCCAGCAGACCACCTACTGGTACGGAGTACTTC,CASRPPTGTEYF
TRBJ2-2,TRBV5-1,TRBD1,NA,TGCGCCAGCAGCCCACAGGGACAGGGGATTAACACCGGGGAGCTGTTTTTT,CASSPQGQGINTGELFF
TRBJ1-2,TRBV18,TRBD1,NA,TGTGCCAGCTCACGGGACAGCTATGGCTACACCTTC,CASSRDSYGYTF
TRBJ2-3,TRBV5-1,TRBD1,NA,TGCGCCAGCAGCTTCCGGGACAGCGATACGCAGTATTTT,CASSFRDSDTQYF
TRBJ2-7,TRBV6-1,NA,few,TGTGCCAGCAGTGAAGCAGGCACTAGGAGCTCCTACGAGCAGTACTTC,CASSEAGTRSSYEQYF
TRBJ2-3,TRBV9,TRBD1,once,TGTGCCAGCAGCGCCTTAGGGGGGCGGGACAGGGGTACAGATACGCAGTATTTT,CASSALGGRDRGTDTQYF
TRBJ2-3,TRBV5-6,NA,few,TGTGCCAGCAGCCCCGGACTTAGCCACACAGATACGCAGTATTTT,CASSPGLSHTDTQYF
TRBJ1-5,TRBV18,NA,few,TGTGCCAGCTCACAGGGGAATAGCAATCAGCCCCAGCATTTT,CASSQGNSNQPQHF
TRBJ1-1,TRBV29-1,TRBD1,NA,TGCAGCGCCCCCGGGACAGCGAACACTGAAGCTTTCTTT,CSAPGTANTEAFF
TRBJ2-7,TRBV7-9,TRBD2,NA,TGTGCCAGCAGCCACCCCAGACTAGCGGGGGGGTATGAGCAGTACTTC,CASSHPRLAGGYEQYF
TRBJ1-4,TRBV7-8,NA,few,TGTGCCAGCAGCACTGGACAGAGGGGGATCGAAAAACTGTTTTTT,CASSTGQRGIEKLFF
TRBJ2-7,TRBV27,NA,NA,TGTGCCAGCAGTTTGGGACAATCCTACGAGCAGTACTTC,CASSLGQSYEQYF
TRBJ2-1,TRBV18,NA,NA,TGTGCCAGCTCACATTGGCTGGATGAGCAGTTCTTC,CASSHWLDEQFF
TRBJ2-7,TRBV7-2,NA,NA,TGTGCCAGCAGCGGGGGCCAATGGGGTTACGAGCAGTACTTC,CASSGGQWGYEQYF
TRBJ2-3,TRBV4-2,NA,NA,TGTGCCAGCAGCCAAGTAATAGCAGCGAGCACAGATACGCAGTATTTT,CASSQVIAASTDTQYF
TRBJ1-1,TRBV19,NA,NA,TGTGCCAGTATAGGACAGAGGAACACTGAAGCTTTCTTT,CASIGQRNTEAFF
TRBJ2-1,TRBV10-3,TRBD2,NA,TGTGCCATCAGTGGCGGGGGGGAAAACTACAATGAGCAGTTCTTC,CAISGGGENYNEQFF
TRBJ2-7,TRBV5-1,TRBD1,NA,TGCGCCAGCAGCTTTCCCGGACAGGGTGCGAACGAGCAGTACTTC,CASSFPGQGANEQYF
TRBJ1-2,TRBV18,NA,NA,TGTGCCAGCTCACATCAAACAGGGTGGGCTAACTATGGCTACACCTTC,CASSHQTGWANYGYTF